The entry below describes one T cell receptor (beta chain). Its antigen is undetermined. This specimen comes from a study of cytomegalovirus exposure and HLA in healthy donors. Germline V gives CDR1 GTSNPN, CDR2 SVGIG (reference sequence). Trimming cost V 3 bases and J 5 bases; bases outside gene matches: 3. The CDR3 consists of 13 residues. Study-wide results and caveats: About 87% or about 30% of the time was how often most TCR beta V segments were productive, according to an earlier analysis.

It was with 60 Vbeta and 13 Jbeta primers that the PCR ran. Only in-frame clones appear in the TCRdb table, and some are missing; sequencing was by immunoSEQ multiplex PCR. The sample records more than 110,000 clones, nearly 80% being singletons. This receptor was obtained from a male donor in good health and CMV-seronegative. This chain joins TRBV30 and TRBJ1-1; 10 nucleotides align to TRBD1. The sample was PBMCs. CDR3 nucleotide sequence: TGTGCCTGGAGCGGACAGGGGGGGACTGAAGCTTTCTTT. It codes for CAWSGQGGTEAFF. Full variable domain (rest looked up from reference TRBV30 and TRBJ1-1): SQTIHQWPATLVQPVGSPLSLECTVEGTSNPNLYWYRQAAGRGLQLLFYSVGIGQISSEVPQNLSASRPQDRQFILSSKKLLLSDSGFYLCAWSGQGGTEAFFGQGTRLTVV.